This TCR beta chain emerged from a study of cytomegalovirus exposure and HLA in healthy donors. Study results and limitations: A few chains tied to CMV proved CMV antigen-specific in vitro. Roughly 170 TCR beta chains were listed as cytomegalovirus-associated.

This clone has just one count. Antigen: not known. Measured with immunoSEQ multiplex PCR; TCRdb has only the in-frame clones, and not every one. The table records around 300,000 clones, around 86% of them present only once. The TCR was taken from a woman between 18 and 29 years old in good health and CMV-seronegative. What was sequenced was PBMCs.

CDR3: CASSAGQGALQPQHF. CDR3 coding DNA: TGTGCCAGTAGTGCGGGACAGGGGGCATTGCAGCCCCAGCATTTT. The chain recombines TRBV19 with TRBJ1-5; 12 nucleotides align to TRBD1. CDR3 size: 15 residues. V was clipped by 5 bases and J by 7 bases; unmatched bases: 6. The germline gives CDR1 LNHDA, CDR2 SQIVND (reference sequence). The full variable domain, with the rest looked up from reference TRBV19 and TRBJ1-5, is DGGITQSPKYLFRKEGQNVTLSCEQNLNHDAMYWYRQDPGQGLRLIYYSQIVNDFQKGDIAEGYSVSREKKESFPLTVTSAQKNPTAFYLCASSAGQGALQPQHFGDGTRLSIL.